The subject of this entry is one T cell receptor beta chain. TCRdb keeps only in-frame clones here, not all; method: immunoSEQ multiplex PCR. The sample contains 85,000 or so clones, 80% to 90% of which appear only once. The entry originates in a study of OX40 agonist ivuxolimab in advanced cancers. The CDR3 is 15 residues long. Trimming left V 7 bases short and J 4 bases short, with 18 bases between. Germline CDR1 is MDHEN and CDR2 is SYDVKM. This chain uses TRBV28 with TRBJ2-3, with D possibly being TRBD2 (6 bases). This sequence was found in an adult with an advanced solid tumor such as melanoma, head and neck, liver or kidney cancer. Material: CD4+ or CD8+ T cells sorted from blood, obtained in a trial of the OX40 agonist ivuxolimab. The CDR3 loop reads CASTLWGEWADTQYF. For the CDR3, the DNA is TGTGCCAGCACCCTTTGGGGGGAGTGGGCAGATACGCAGTATTTT.